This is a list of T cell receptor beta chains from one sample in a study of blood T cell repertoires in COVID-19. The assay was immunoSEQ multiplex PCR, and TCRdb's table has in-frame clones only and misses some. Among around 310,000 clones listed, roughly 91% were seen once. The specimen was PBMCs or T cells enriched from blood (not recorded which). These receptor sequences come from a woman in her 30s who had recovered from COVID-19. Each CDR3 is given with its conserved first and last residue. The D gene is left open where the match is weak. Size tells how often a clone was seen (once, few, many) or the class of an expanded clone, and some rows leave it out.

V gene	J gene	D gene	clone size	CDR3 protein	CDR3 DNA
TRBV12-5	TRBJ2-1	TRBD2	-	CASGEREENEQFF	TGTGCTAGTGGTGAGCGGGAGGAGAATGAGCAGTTCTTC
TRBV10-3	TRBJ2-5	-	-	CAISAPGQSQETQYF	TGTGCCATCAGTGCCCCTGGACAGAGCCAAGAGACCCAGTACTTC
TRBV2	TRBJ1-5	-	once	CASRATGLGNQPQHF	TGTGCCAGCAGGGCAACAGGGCTAGGCAATCAGCCCCAGCATTTT
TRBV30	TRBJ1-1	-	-	CAWTPRGNTEAFF	TGTGCCTGGACCCCACGGGGAAACACTGAAGCTTTCTTT
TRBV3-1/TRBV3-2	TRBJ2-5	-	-	CASRNQGSGETQYF	TGTGCCAGCAGAAATCAGGGGAGCGGAGAGACCCAGTACTTC
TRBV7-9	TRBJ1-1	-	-	CASSSQGYEAFF	TGTGCCAGCAGCTCCCAGGGCTACGAAGCTTTCTTT
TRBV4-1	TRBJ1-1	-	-	CASSPSLNTEAFF	TGCGCCAGCAGCCCCTCCCTGAACACTGAAGCTTTCTTT
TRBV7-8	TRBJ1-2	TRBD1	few	CASSLALGDSTNYGYTF	TGTGCCAGCAGCTTAGCGTTAGGGGACAGTACTAACTATGGCTACACCTTC
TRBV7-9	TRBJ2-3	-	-	CASSLVSPQGTDTQYF	TGTGCCAGCAGCTTAGTTTCCCCGCAGGGCACAGATACGCAGTATTTT
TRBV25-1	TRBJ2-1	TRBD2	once	CASSWTSSYNEQFF	TGTGCCAGCAGCTGGACTAGCAGTTACAATGAGCAGTTCTTC
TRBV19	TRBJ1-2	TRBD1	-	CASTTPRQGEGYTF	TGTGCCAGTACCACACCCCGACAGGGCGAGGGCTACACCTTC
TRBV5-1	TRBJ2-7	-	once	CASSFQQGIAYEQYF	TGCGCCAGCAGCTTTCAACAGGGAATCGCCTACGAGCAGTACTTC
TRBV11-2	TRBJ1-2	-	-	CASSLDNRNPNYGYTF	TGTGCCAGCAGCTTAGATAACAGAAACCCTAACTATGGCTACACCTTC
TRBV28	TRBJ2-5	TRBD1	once	CASSDRDETQYF	TGTGCCAGCTCCGACAGGGACGAGACCCAGTACTTC
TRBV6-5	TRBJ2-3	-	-	CASSYSRLSDTQYF	TGTGCCAGCAGTTACTCGAGGCTTTCAGATACGCAGTATTTT
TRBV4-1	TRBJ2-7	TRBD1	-	CASSQGTGGRSYEQYF	TGCGCCAGCAGCCAAGGGACAGGGGGCAGATCCTACGAGCAGTACTTC
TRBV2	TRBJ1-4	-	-	CASGRGGTANEKLFF	TGTGCCAGCGGGAGAGGGGGAACCGCTAATGAAAAACTGTTTTTT
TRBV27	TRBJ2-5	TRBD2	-	CACRLAGGPQETQYF	TGTGCCTGCAGACTAGCGGGAGGGCCCCAAGAGACCCAGTACTTC
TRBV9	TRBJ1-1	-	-	CASSVVSSNTEAFF	TGTGCCAGCAGCGTAGTGTCGAGTAACACTGAAGCTTTCTTT
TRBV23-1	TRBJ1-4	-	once	CASSQKRRENEKLFF	TGCGCCAGCAGTCAAAAGAGACGGGAAAATGAAAAACTGTTTTTT
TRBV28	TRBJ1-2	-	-	CASGGLRGYTF	TGTGCCAGCGGCGGGCTGCGTGGCTACACCTTC
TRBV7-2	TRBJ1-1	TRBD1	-	CASSLVPPAGTGETEAFF	TGTGCCAGCAGCTTAGTACCTCCTGCCGGGACAGGGGAAACTGAAGCTTTCTTT
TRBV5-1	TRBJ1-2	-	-	CASSTNTGPYGYTF	TGCGCCAGCAGCACAAATACAGGCCCCTATGGCTACACCTTC
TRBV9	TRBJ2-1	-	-	CASSASLLGSRDEQFF	TGTGCCAGCAGCGCGAGCCTTCTCGGGAGCAGAGATGAGCAGTTCTTC
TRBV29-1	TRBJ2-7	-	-	CSVRSGGSNYEQYF	TGCAGCGTCAGAAGTGGCGGGTCCAACTACGAGCAGTACTTC
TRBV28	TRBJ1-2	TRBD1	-	CASSLRQGRGYTF	TGTGCCAGCAGTTTACGACAGGGACGGGGCTACACCTTC
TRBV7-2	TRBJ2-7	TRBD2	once	CASSLASAGDREQYF	TGTGCCAGCAGCTTAGCGTCGGCGGGAGATAGGGAGCAGTACTTC
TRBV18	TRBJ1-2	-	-	CATSVAGSGDYGYTF	TGTGCCACCTCGGTAGCTGGCTCAGGGGACTATGGCTACACCTTC
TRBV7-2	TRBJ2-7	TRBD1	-	CASSLVVLRDRGREQYF	TGTGCCAGCAGCTTAGTAGTGCTTCGGGACAGGGGCCGCGAGCAGTACTTC
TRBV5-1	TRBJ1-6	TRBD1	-	CASSHGQGGSPLHF	TGCGCCAGCAGCCATGGACAGGGAGGCTCACCCCTCCACTTT
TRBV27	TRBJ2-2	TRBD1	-	CASRVGQGAGELFF	TGTGCCAGCAGGGTCGGACAGGGGGCCGGGGAGCTGTTTTTT
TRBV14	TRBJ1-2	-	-	CASSQQGNYGYTF	TGTGCCAGCAGCCAACAGGGGAACTATGGCTACACCTTC
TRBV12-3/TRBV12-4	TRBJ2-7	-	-	CASSFILAWEQYF	TGTGCCAGCAGTTTTATCCTAGCGTGGGAGCAGTACTTC
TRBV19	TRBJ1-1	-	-	CASSKVRELNTEAFF	TGTGCCAGTAGTAAGGTACGGGAACTGAACACTGAAGCTTTCTTT
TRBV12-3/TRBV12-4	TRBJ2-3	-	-	CASSLRDTQYF	TGTGCCAGCAGTTTGAGAGATACGCAGTATTTT
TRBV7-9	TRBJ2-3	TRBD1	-	CASSPGQGGTDTQYF	TGTGCCAGCAGCCCCGGACAGGGAGGCACGGATACGCAGTATTTT
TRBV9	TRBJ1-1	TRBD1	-	CASSVQPGQPLNTEAFF	TGTGCCAGCAGCGTCCAACCGGGACAGCCTCTTAACACTGAAGCTTTCTTT
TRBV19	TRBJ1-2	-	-	CASSVPPSDGYTF	TGTGCCAGTAGTGTTCCCCCCTCCGATGGCTACACCTTC
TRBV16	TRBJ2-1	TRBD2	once	CASSQSEGGFYNEQFF	TGTGCCAGCAGCCAATCTGAGGGAGGGTTCTACAATGAGCAGTTCTTC
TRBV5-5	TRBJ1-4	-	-	CASSFSGRGEKLFF	TGTGCCAGCAGCTTCTCGGGGCGGGGTGAAAAACTGTTTTTT
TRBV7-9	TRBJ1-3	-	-	CASSLSTGGTIYSGNTIYF	TGTGCCAGCAGCTTAAGCACGGGGGGTACAATTTACTCTGGAAACACCATATATTTT